The entry below gives a single TCR beta chain sequence along with its context. Antigen: not known. This record belongs to a study of cytomegalovirus exposure and HLA in healthy donors. Notes on the study in general: In a later analysis, a missense DCLRE1C variant was linked to TCR beta V- and J-gene trimming.

A multiplex PCR was run with 60 Vbeta primers and 13 Jbeta primers. The data were produced by immunoSEQ multiplex PCR, yet TCRdb's version contains in-frame clones alone and is incomplete. The data hold roughly 93,000 clones, with about three quarters observed a single time. The CDR3 covers 13 residues. V was clipped by 5 bases and J by 5 bases, with 12 bases between them. Germline CDR1 is MNHEY and CDR2 is SVGAGI. This chain links TRBV6-5 with TRBJ1-1, with D possibly TRBD1 on 6 matching bases. Source material: PBMCs. The TCR comes from a human donor in good health. The CDR3 protein is CASSRGANTEAFF. DNA for the CDR3: TGTGCCAGCAGTCGGGGGGCGAATACTGAAGCTTTCTTT.